The TCR beta chain under discussion was sequenced for a study of CD8 T cells in Susac syndrome. Study-wide results and caveats: Among people with Susac, CD8+ clonal expansion was greatest in TEMRA cells and active patients.

V lost 3 bases to trimming and J lost 8 bases, with 12 bases between them. Germline CDR1 and CDR2: MGHDK and SYGVNS. This CDR3 spans 13 amino acids. Negative isolation was used for CD8+ and CD4+ T cells and FACS enrichment for TEMRA cells. This clonotype was seen once. Its antigen remains unidentified. Reverse transcription used roughly 0.45 to 1 ug RNA and random hexamers. Amplification of the TCR beta CDR3 was carried out by immunoSEQ multiplex PCR, which spanned a total of 54 Vbeta and 13 Jbeta segments. In TCRdb, the immunoSEQ multiplex PCR reads were re-called with MiXCR into one record per CDR3 protein. The sample includes around 110,000 distinct CDR3 sequences, roughly 94% of them seen just once.

The V call is TRBV25-1, the J call TRBJ2-3; D is ambiguous. This TCR was sampled from a human donor with Susac syndrome. The sequenced sample was CD8+ T cells from PBMCs. CDR3 DNA: TGTGCCAGCAGTGATCCACCCTCCCCTACGCAGTATTTT. Protein: CASSDPPSPTQYF.